The 22 T cell receptor beta chains below come from one sample, sequenced in a study of cytomegalovirus exposure and HLA in healthy donors. With 60 Vbeta and 13 Jbeta primers, the PCR was carried out. The table came from immunoSEQ multiplex PCR; TCRdb's copy has only in-frame clones and leaves some out. The sample yields roughly 140,000 clones, over 70% seen once. Sample: PBMCs. These receptors all come from a man in his forties in good health and CMV-seronegative.

The rearrangement uses TRBV7-2 and TRBJ2-7, with 8 bases that match TRBD2. The germline V gene encodes CDR1 SGHTA and CDR2 FQGNSA. CDR3 length: 14 residues. With 5 bases clipped from V and 0 bases from J, the junction kept 3 bases outside the gene matches. The CDR3: CASSRGGTSYEQYF. Written as DNA, the CDR3 is TGTGCCAGCAGCCGGGGGGGCACCTCCTACGAGCAGTACTTC.

The chain joins TRBV2 to TRBJ1-2, with TRBD1 matching 9 bases. The CDR3 totals 14 residues. CDR1 is SNHLY, CDR2 FYNNEI, per germline. Trimming at V came to 5 bases and at J to 2 bases, leaving 3 bases not matched to a gene. The CDR3 DNA follows: TGTGCCAGCAGTCTGGACAGGGGAAACTATGGCTACACCTTC. Encoded protein: CASSLDRGNYGYTF.

V is TRBV6-4 and J is TRBJ2-5; 11 bases match TRBD1. The V gene end was trimmed by 6 bases and the J gene end by 5 bases; junction bases not matched to a gene: 5. The CDR3 runs to 14 residues. Germline CDR1 and CDR2: MRHNA and SNTAGT. CDR3 sequence: CASRDRGRWETQYF. CDR3 in DNA: TGTGCCAGCAGGGACAGGGGGCGATGGGAGACCCAGTACTTC.

The chain combines TRBV6-5 with TRBJ1-1, with TRBD1 matching 9 bases. The CDR3 is 15 amino acids. Germline V gives CDR1 MNHEY, CDR2 SVGAGI. V was clipped by 5 bases and J by 1 base; unmatched bases: 5. The CDR3 DNA reads as TGTGCCAGCAGTGGGGGGACAGGGAGGAACACTGAAGCTTTCTTT. This gives the protein CASSGGTGRNTEAFF.

J is TRBJ2-7 and V is TRBV5-1, with 7 positions matching TRBD1. The J segment lost 0 bases and the V segment lost 4 bases, leaving 7 bases of the junction unmatched. Germline V gene lookup returns CDR1 SGHRS and CDR2 YFSETQ. The CDR3 consists of 15 residues. The CDR3 nucleotides are TGCGCCAGCAGCCCTAGACAGGGAGACTCCTACGAGCAGTACTTC. Amino acid sequence: CASSPRQGDSYEQYF.

The gene calls are TRBV9 and TRBJ1-1; D gene uncertain. CDR3 length equals 11 residues. Trimming cost V 6 bases and J 5 bases, with 8 bases left between them. Germline V gene lookup returns CDR1 SGDLS and CDR2 YYNGEE. The chain's CDR3 is CASKSLTEAFF. CDR3 DNA: TGTGCCAGCAAATCACTTACTGAAGCTTTCTTT. The full variable domain, completed using reference TRBV9 and TRBJ1-1, is DSGVTQTPKHLITATGQRVTLRCSPRSGDLSVYWYQQSLDQGLQFLIQYYNGEERAKGNILERFSAQQFPDLHSELNLSSLELGDSALYFCASKSLTEAFFGQGTRLTVV.

This clone came up a few times. This chain links TRBV6-1 with TRBJ1-3, with D unclear. The V and J ends lost 3 bases and 0 bases respectively, with 3 bases between them. The CDR3 consists of 13 residues. Germline V gene data show CDR1 as MNHNS and CDR2 as SASEGT. CDR3 residues: CASSESSGNTIYF. CDR3 coding DNA: TGTGCCAGCAGTGAGAGCTCTGGAAACACCATATATTTT.

The chain recombines TRBV18 with TRBJ1-3; TRBD1 matches 12 bases. The CDR3 sequence is 16 residues long. Unmatched junction bases numbered 3, after V lost 4 bases and J lost 2 bases. The germline CDR1 and CDR2 sequences are KGHSH and LQKENI. CDR3 residues: CASSRWDRGPGNTIYF. CDR3 DNA: TGTGCCAGCTCACGTTGGGACAGGGGGCCTGGAAACACCATATATTTT. The whole variable domain, filled in from reference TRBV18 and TRBJ1-3, reads NAGVMQNPRHLVRRRGQEARLRCSPMKGHSHVYWYRQLPEEGLKFMVYLQKENIIDESGMPKERFSAEFPKEGPSILRIQQVVRGDSAAYFCASSRWDRGPGNTIYFGEGSWLTVV.

The CDR3 region is CASSQDETSSGNTIYF. The CDR3 coding sequence is TGTGCCAGCAGCCAAGATGAGACATCCTCTGGAAACACCATATATTTT. J is TRBJ1-3 and V is TRBV4-2; no clear D gene. Trimming took off 0 bases at V and 0 bases at J, with 9 bases between the two ends. The CDR3 totals 16 residues. The germline V gene has CDR1 LGHNA and CDR2 YNFKEQ.

The table lists this clone with a count of one. J is TRBJ2-5 and V is TRBV7-6; D unclear. Germline CDR1 is SGHVS and CDR2 is FNYEAQ. The CDR3 length is 14 residues. V was pared by 1 base and J by 3 bases, with 9 bases between. CDR3 coding DNA: TGTGCCAGCAGCTTAGAACCGGGTAAAGAGACCCAGTACTTC. This codes for CASSLEPGKETQYF.

The rearrangement links TRBV5-4 to TRBJ2-5; D might be TRBD2 (5 bases). This CDR3 has 20 amino acids. The V and J ends lost 2 bases and 1 base respectively, with 27 bases between them. The V gene's germline CDR1 is SGHNT and CDR2 YYREEE (reference sequence). CDR3 loop: CASSFFSGLSDTRPQETQYF. In nucleotides, the CDR3 is TGTGCCAGCAGCTTCTTTTCAGGACTCAGCGATACACGACCCCAAGAGACCCAGTACTTC.

This clone was seen a handful of times. This chain uses TRBV5-6 with TRBJ1-6, with D perhaps TRBD1 (6 bases). The CDR3 length is 13 residues. CDR1 and CDR2 (germline): SGHDT, YYEEEE. V lost 6 bases, J lost 7 bases, and 11 bases lay in between. CDR3 bases: TGTGCCAGCACGTTCAGGGGCAATTCACCCCTCCACTTT. Protein: CASTFRGNSPLHF.

The chain couples TRBV6-5 to TRBJ2-7, with 9 bases lining up with TRBD1. The germline V gene has CDR1 MNHEY and CDR2 SVGAGI. CDR3 length: 15 amino acids. J gave up 7 bases and V 4 bases, and 11 bases lay outside the gene matches. CDR3 DNA sequence: TGTGCCAGCAGTTCTTCCGGGACAGGGACGGGGGAGCAGTACTTC. It specifies CASSSSGTGTGEQYF.

The V call is TRBV7-2, the J call TRBJ1-5; D might be TRBD1 (6 bases). CDR3 length: 14 amino acids. Trimming stripped 2 bases from V and 7 bases from J, with 12 bases between. Germline V gene lookup returns CDR1 SGHTA and CDR2 FQGNSA. The CDR3 protein is CASSLSQGIQPQHF. Written as DNA, the CDR3 is TGTGCCAGCAGCTTATCCCAGGGGATACAGCCCCAGCATTTT.

The chain couples TRBV7-2 to TRBJ1-2; no reliable D call. From germline, CDR1 is SGHTA and CDR2 FQGNSA. This CDR3 is 16 amino acids long. V lost 2 bases and J lost 0, with 13 bases in between. The CDR3 DNA is TGTGCCAGCAGCTTACGTGGGGAGCGGGCTAACTATGGCTACACCTTC. Protein: CASSLRGERANYGYTF.

The chain links TRBV27 to TRBJ2-3; 7 bases map to TRBD1. V trimming: 3 bases; J trimming: 5 bases; junction bases outside the gene matches: 5. CDR3 size: 14 residues. Germline V gene lookup returns CDR1 MNHEY and CDR2 SMNVEV (reference sequence). The CDR3 DNA reads as TGTGCCAGCAGTTTCCGACAGGGAGTAGATACGCAGTATTTT. It yields the protein CASSFRQGVDTQYF.

The rearrangement uses TRBV7-2 and TRBJ2-7; D is uncertain. This CDR3 has 12 amino acids. Trimming stripped 1 base from V and 3 bases from J, with 4 bases between. Germline CDR1 and CDR2: SGHTA and FQGNSA. For the CDR3, the DNA is TGTGCCAGCAGCTTAGACTACTACGAGCAGTACTTC. This sequence encodes CASSLDYYEQYF.

In this sample, this clone turned up once. The sample contains more than one DNA sequence encoding this CDR3. This chain's CDR3 is CAWERGTDTQYF. CDR3 nucleotides: TGTGCCTGGGAGAGGGGGACAGATACGCAGTATTTT. This sequence joins TRBV30 and TRBJ2-3; possible D gene TRBD1, 6 bases. CDR1 is GTSNPN and CDR2 is SVGIG in the germline V gene (reference sequence). The ends were cut back, 5 bases at V and 3 bases at J, with 9 bases in the middle. The CDR3 covers 12 residues.

The chain has TRBV6-5 and TRBJ2-1; D call uncertain. The V end lost 0 bases, the J end lost 4 bases, and 7 bases lay between the germline ends. The CDR3 is made up of 14 amino acids. CDR1 MNHEY and CDR2 SVGAGI come from the germline V gene. The CDR3 sequence is CASSYSTQYNEQFF. The DNA of the CDR3 is TGTGCCAGCAGTTACTCTACACAATACAATGAGCAGTTCTTC.

The chain combines TRBV19 with TRBJ1-6; possibly TRBD1 for D (6 bases). Germline-derived CDR1 and CDR2 are LNHDA and SQIVND (reference sequence). This CDR3 comprises 16 residues. V was trimmed by 7 bases and J by 0 bases, leaving 13 bases between them. CDR3 residues: CASISRGSSYNSPLHF. CDR3 DNA sequence: TGTGCCAGTATATCCAGGGGAAGCTCCTATAATTCACCCCTCCACTTT. The complete variable domain, with remaining parts taken from reference TRBV19 and TRBJ1-6, reads DGGITQSPKYLFRKEGQNVTLSCEQNLNHDAMYWYRQDPGQGLRLIYYSQIVNDFQKGDIAEGYSVSREKKESFPLTVTSAQKNPTAFYLCASISRGSSYNSPLHFGNGTRLTVT.

A single count supports this clone. Within the sample, other DNA sequences also encode this same CDR3. The V and J genes are TRBV5-1 and TRBJ2-7; 8 bases fit TRBD1. The junction had 5 bases not matched to a gene; V was cut back by 2 bases and J by 1 base. The CDR3 contains 15 residues. Germline CDR1 and CDR2: SGHRS and YFSETQ. The CDR3 here is CASSLGQGSSYEQYF. CDR3 DNA sequence: TGCGCCAGCAGCTTAGGACAGGGAAGTTCCTACGAGCAGTACTTC.

This clone was counted a single time. This chain joins TRBV7-9 and TRBJ1-1; tentative D call: TRBD1 (5 bases). Germline V gene lookup returns CDR1 SEHNR and CDR2 FQNEAQ (reference sequence). V lost 6 bases and J 6 bases, leaving 14 bases between the germline ends. CDR3 length: 13 residues. Written as DNA, the CDR3 is TGTGCCAGCAGGGGGGGAGGGTTCGCTGAAGCTTTCTTT. It encodes CASRGGGFAEAFF. Full variable domain (rest looked up from reference TRBV7-9 and TRBJ1-1): DTGVSQNPRHKITKRGQNVTFRCDPISEHNRLYWYRQTLGQGPEFLTYFQNEAQLEKSRLLSDRFSAERPKGSFSTLEIQRTEQGDSAMYLCASRGGGFAEAFFGQGTRLTVV.